This is a list of T cell receptor beta chains from one sample in a study of blood T cell repertoires in COVID-19. Sequencing was performed with immunoSEQ multiplex PCR; in TCRdb, only in-frame clones are kept and a portion is missing. This sample yields a few hundred thousand clones, of which about nine tenths are seen a single time; 2% to 2.5% belongs to the top ten. Sequencing was done on a sample of peripheral blood. The receptors stem from a woman between 50 and 59 years old with acute or convalescent COVID-19. The CDR3 runs from the conserved cysteine through the conserved F or W. The order of the fields is J gene, clone size, V gene, D gene, CDR3 DNA, CDR3 protein. The D gene is left open where the match is weak. Not all rows give a size; the values are once, few, many and, for expanded clones, a class.

TRBJ1-2 | . | TRBV30 | . | TGTGCCTGGAGCCAGGTCCCTTCCACCCCGTGGGGCTACACCTTC | CAWSQVPSTPWGYTF
TRBJ2-3 | . | TRBV24-1 | . | TGTGCCACCAGTGAGTTCGTGGGGGCGGGTACGCAGTATTTT | CATSEFVGAGTQYF
TRBJ2-2 | . | TRBV19 | TRBD2 | TGTGCCAGTAGTATAGAAGTTGGGAGCGGGAGTAAGACCGGGGAGCTGTTTTTT | CASSIEVGSGSKTGELFF
TRBJ2-3 | . | TRBV11-2 | TRBD1 | TGTGCCAGCAGCTCGACACAGGGGGCCGGCACAGATACGCAGTATTTT | CASSSTQGAGTDTQYF
TRBJ2-1 | . | TRBV6-5 | TRBD2 | TGTGCCAGCAGTTACACTAGCGGGGAGGTTGAGCAGTTCTTC | CASSYTSGEVEQFF
TRBJ2-1 | . | TRBV10-3 | . | TGTGCCATCAGTGAGAGTATTACTGGGCTAGCGAACAATGAGCAGTTCTTC | CAISESITGLANNEQFF
TRBJ2-3 | . | TRBV6-2/TRBV6-3 | TRBD1 | TGTGCCAGCAGTTCGGGGACAGCTGGAGGCACAGATACGCAGTATTTT | CASSSGTAGGTDTQYF
TRBJ1-1 | once | TRBV12-3/TRBV12-4 | TRBD1 | TGTGCCAGTCGGACAGGGAACACTGAAGCTTTCTTT | CASRTGNTEAFF
TRBJ1-3 | . | TRBV30 | . | TGTGCCTGGAGGGAGACTTCTCGCCCTGGAAACACCATATATTTT | CAWRETSRPGNTIYF
TRBJ1-3 | . | TRBV6-2/TRBV6-3 | . | TGTGCCAGCAGCCGTGCCGGGTCCTCTGGAAACACCATATATTTT | CASSRAGSSGNTIYF
TRBJ2-7 | . | TRBV6-5 | . | TGTGCCAGCAGTTACTCGTACGGCCAGGGATACGAGCAGTACTTC | CASSYSYGQGYEQYF
TRBJ2-3 | once | TRBV24-1 | TRBD1 | TGTGCCACCAGTGTCGGCAGGGGGTCAGATACGCAGTATTTT | CATSVGRGSDTQYF
TRBJ1-1 | . | TRBV3-1/TRBV3-2 | TRBD1 | TGTGCCAGCAGCCGGGACAGGGTGAACACTGAAGCTTTCTTT | CASSRDRVNTEAFF
TRBJ2-1 | . | TRBV2 | . | TGTGCCAGCAGTACTGTTGGTGAGCAGTTCTTC | CASSTVGEQFF
TRBJ1-2 | . | TRBV18 | TRBD1 | TGTGCCAGCTCACCACTTCATACCCTGAGACAGGGTGGGTATGGCTACACCTTC | CASSPLHTLRQGGYGYTF
TRBJ1-2 | . | TRBV7-3 | . | TGTGCCAGCAGCTTTGCACAGGGTGACTATGGCTACACCTTC | CASSFAQGDYGYTF
TRBJ2-7 | . | TRBV6-2/TRBV6-3 | TRBD2 | TGTGCCAGCAGTTCGCCGACTAGCTGGAGCTCCTACGAGCAGTACTTC | CASSSPTSWSSYEQYF
TRBJ2-7 | . | TRBV27 | TRBD1 | TGTGCCAGCAGTTTACGAGACAGGGGGCCTTACGAGCAGTACTTC | CASSLRDRGPYEQYF
TRBJ2-5 | . | TRBV7-2 | . | TGTGCCAGCAGCTTAGACAGGACAGAGACTGGGACCCAGTACTTC | CASSLDRTETGTQYF
TRBJ1-6 | . | TRBV3-1/TRBV3-2 | TRBD1 | TGTGCCAGCAGCCCCGGACAGGGTAATTCACCCCTCCACTTT | CASSPGQGNSPLHF
TRBJ1-1 | . | TRBV12-3/TRBV12-4 | TRBD1 | TGTGCCAGCAGTTTAGGGACAGGGAGTCGCGCTTTCTTT | CASSLGTGSRAFF
TRBJ1-1 | . | TRBV19 | . | TGTGCCAGTAGTATTTCCAGCGTGAACACTGAAGCTTTCTTT | CASSISSVNTEAFF
TRBJ2-3 | . | TRBV10-2 | . | TGCGCCAGCAGAGGACAGGGGTCGACTAGCGGGAGCACAGATACGCAGTATTTT | CASRGQGSTSGSTDTQYF
TRBJ2-5 | . | TRBV6-5 | . | TGTGCCAGCAGTCAGGATTTTGTGGGAGCGGAGACCCAGTACTTC | CASSQDFVGAETQYF
TRBJ2-4 | . | TRBV5-4 | TRBD1 | TGTGCCAGCAGCTTGCAGGGGGCAGGCATTCAGTACTTC | CASSLQGAGIQYF
TRBJ2-3 | . | TRBV20-1 | TRBD2 | TGCAGTGCGGGGGGGGATACGCAGTATTTT | CSAGGDTQYF
TRBJ2-7 | . | TRBV19 | TRBD1 | TGTGCCAGTAGAGTACAGGGGGTACACACCTACGAGCAGTACTTC | CASRVQGVHTYEQYF
TRBJ2-3 | . | TRBV7-9 | TRBD2 | TGTGCCAGCAGCCCCCGGACTAGCGGGAGCACAGATACGCAGTATTTT | CASSPRTSGSTDTQYF
TRBJ2-7 | . | TRBV10-2 | TRBD2 | TGCGCCAGCAGGCCGGGACTAGCGGGAGTCGACGAGCAGTACTTC | CASRPGLAGVDEQYF
TRBJ1-3 | . | TRBV28 | . | TGTGCCAGTTGTCCGGGGGGATCTGGAAACACCATATATTTT | CASCPGGSGNTIYF
TRBJ1-5 | . | TRBV6-2/TRBV6-3 | TRBD1 | TGTGCCAGCAGTTACCCTCGGACAGGAAGTGGGAACAATCAGCCCCAGCATTTT | CASSYPRTGSGNNQPQHF
TRBJ1-2 | . | TRBV6-5 | . | TGTGCCAGCACCTCGGGGATGGTCGTCGGTGGCTACACCTTC | CASTSGMVVGGYTF
TRBJ2-1 | . | TRBV14 | TRBD2 | TGTGCCAGCAGCCAAGATATGAGCGGGAGGAAGTTCTTC | CASSQDMSGRKFF
TRBJ1-4 | . | TRBV5-1 | . | TGCGCCAGCAGCTTGGACTCGAGAGGGACTAATGAAAAACTGTTTTTT | CASSLDSRGTNEKLFF
TRBJ2-5 | . | TRBV27 | . | TGTGCCAGCAGTCCGATTCTAATCCAGCGGAAAGAGACCCAGTACTTC | CASSPILIQRKETQYF
TRBJ2-1 | . | TRBV3-1/TRBV3-2 | . | TGTGCCAGCAGCCATCGGACCTCCAGGGGGGAAAATGAGCAGTTCTTC | CASSHRTSRGENEQFF
TRBJ1-1 | . | TRBV4-3 | . | TGCGCCAGCAGCCAAGATAAAGGGGCTAGGACTGAAGCTTTCTTT | CASSQDKGARTEAFF
TRBJ1-3 | medium-sized | TRBV30 | . | TGTGCCTGGAGTGCCCAGGGTACTGGAAACACCATATATTTT | CAWSAQGTGNTIYF
TRBJ2-7 | once | TRBV5-5 | . | TGTGCCAGCAGCTTATCGACAGGGGACTACTACGAGCAGTACTTC | CASSLSTGDYYEQYF
TRBJ2-7 | . | TRBV12-3/TRBV12-4 | TRBD2 | TGTGCCAGCAGCCGCGGGGGGGGCCACGAGCAGTACTTC | CASSRGGGHEQYF
TRBJ1-1 | . | TRBV6-5 | TRBD1 | TGTGCCAGCAGTAGACAGGGGGCTGGGACTGAAGCTTTCTTT | CASSRQGAGTEAFF
TRBJ1-3 | once | TRBV5-1 | . | TGCGCCAGCAGAGGTGAGGGTAACACCATATATTTT | CASRGEGNTIYF
TRBJ1-1 | . | TRBV4-3 | . | TGCGCCAGCAGCCAAGTTCGGGGGTACACTGAAGCTTTCTTT | CASSQVRGYTEAFF
TRBJ1-1 | . | TRBV7-2 | . | TGTGCCAGCAGCTTAGCAGGGGGAATGAACACTGAAGCTTTCTTT | CASSLAGGMNTEAFF
TRBJ1-2 | . | TRBV30 | . | TGTGCCTGGAGTTACTATCACAATGGCTACACCTTC | CAWSYYHNGYTF
TRBJ2-5 | once | TRBV5-1 | . | TGCGCCAGCAGCCCAATACTTGGGGCCACGAAAGAGACCCAGTACTTC | CASSPILGATKETQYF
TRBJ1-3 | . | TRBV9 | . | TGTGCCAGCAGTTCCGGGGGGTACTCTGGAAACACCATATATTTT | CASSSGGYSGNTIYF
TRBJ1-1 | . | TRBV19 | . | TGTGCCACCCATCAGGGTACGTTCGACACTGAAGCTTTCTTT | CATHQGTFDTEAFF
TRBJ2-5 | . | TRBV29-1 | TRBD1 | TGCAGCGTTGAACAAAGACTGACAGGGGAGGAGACCCAGTACTTC | CSVEQRLTGEETQYF
TRBJ2-2 | . | TRBV4-2 | TRBD2 | TGTGCCAGCAGCCTTCGAGTAGCGGGAGTGGGCGGGGAGCTGTTTTTT | CASSLRVAGVGGELFF
TRBJ2-2 | . | TRBV9 | TRBD2 | TGTGCCAGCAGCGTAGCGGGGACTACGAACACCGGGGAGCTGTTTTTT | CASSVAGTTNTGELFF
TRBJ2-1 | . | TRBV18 | TRBD2 | TGTGCCAGCTCACGCGGGGGGAATGAGCAGTTCTTC | CASSRGGNEQFF
TRBJ2-6 | once | TRBV6-7 | . | TGTGCCAGCAGTTACTCGCTACTGTCCGGGGCCAACGTCCTGACTTTC | CASSYSLLSGANVLTF
TRBJ2-5 | . | TRBV30 | . | TGTGCCTGGAGTGTATTTAAGGGGAGGGAGACCCAGTACTTC | CAWSVFKGRETQYF